This T cell receptor beta chain stems from a study of sequential checkpoint blockade in melanoma. Study-wide context: Each arm's sequence ended with maintenance nivolumab. Twenty-two patients had tumor biopsies before treatment and at week 13. General observations from the study: PD-L1 staining and CD8+ counts, not mutational load, tracked tumor T-cell clonality.

About this clone: Its antigen is not known.

The assay was immunoSEQ multiplex PCR, and TCRdb's table has in-frame clones only and misses some. Of about 3,200 clones listed, over 15% are singletons. Per the germline V gene, CDR1 is SGDLS and CDR2 is YYNGEE. The V gene lost 4 bases and the J gene lost 1 base, with 12 bases spanning the gap. The CDR3 has 14 residues. This sample's treatment: randomized to nivolumab then ipilimumab (arm A) or the reverse (arm B). No patient had prior DNA-damaging chemotherapy. The chain uses TRBV9 and TRBJ2-7, with D perhaps TRBD1 (6 bases). The source of this sequence is a human donor with melanoma. The sample here was tumor tissue (inferred from file names), taken from a patient given nivolumab and ipilimumab in sequence. DNA for the CDR3: TGTGCCAGCAGCTTAGTCGACAGGTCCTACGAGCAGTACTTC. Translation: CASSLVDRSYEQYF.